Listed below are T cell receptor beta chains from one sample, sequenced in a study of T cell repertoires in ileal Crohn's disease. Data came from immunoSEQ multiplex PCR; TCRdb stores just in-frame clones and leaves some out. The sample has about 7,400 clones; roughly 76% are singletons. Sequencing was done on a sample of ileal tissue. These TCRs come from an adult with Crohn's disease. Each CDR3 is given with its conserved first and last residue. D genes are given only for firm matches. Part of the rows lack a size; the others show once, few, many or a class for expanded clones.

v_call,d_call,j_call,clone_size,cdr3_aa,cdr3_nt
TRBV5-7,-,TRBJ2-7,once,CASSLGAAYSHEQYF,TGTGCCAGCAGCTTGGGAGCGGCCTACAGCCACGAGCAGTACTTC
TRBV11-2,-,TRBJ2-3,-,CASSFLGSDTQYF,TGTGCCAGCAGCTTCCTAGGTTCAGATACGCAGTATTTT
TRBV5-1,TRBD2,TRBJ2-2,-,CASSSTSGEGTGELFF,TGCGCCAGCAGCTCTACTAGCGGAGAGGGAACCGGGGAGCTGTTTTTT
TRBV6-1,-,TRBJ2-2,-,CASSDRDTGELFF,TGTGCCAGCAGTGACAGGGACACCGGGGAGCTGTTTTTT
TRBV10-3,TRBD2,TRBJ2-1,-,CAISEGLAANEQFF,TGTGCCATCAGTGAAGGACTAGCGGCCAATGAGCAGTTCTTC
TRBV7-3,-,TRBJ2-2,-,CASSLSGAQVRPTGELFF,TGTGCCAGCAGCTTAAGCGGGGCACAGGTCAGGCCAACCGGGGAGCTGTTTTTT
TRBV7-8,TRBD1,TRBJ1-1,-,CASSQGGGLAFF,TGTGCCAGCAGCCAGGGGGGAGGTTTGGCTTTCTTT
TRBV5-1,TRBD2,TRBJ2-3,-,CASSSAGGSNTDTQYF,TGCGCCAGCAGCTCGGCGGGAGGGTCTAACACAGATACGCAGTATTTT
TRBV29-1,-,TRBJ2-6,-,CSVGIRTALSGANVLTF,TGCAGCGTTGGAATCAGGACAGCCTTATCTGGGGCCAACGTCCTGACTTTC
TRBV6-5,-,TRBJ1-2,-,CASSYGTPYGYTF,TGTGCCAGCAGTTACGGGACACCCTATGGCTACACCTTC
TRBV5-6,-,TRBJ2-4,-,CASSLALGVGNIQYF,TGTGCCAGCAGCTTAGCCCTCGGGGTGGGAAACATTCAGTACTTC
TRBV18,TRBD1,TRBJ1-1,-,CASSPTTGTGNTEAFF,TGTGCCAGCTCACCTACGACAGGGACGGGGAACACTGAAGCTTTCTTT
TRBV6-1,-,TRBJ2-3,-,CASGPGATDTQYF,TGTGCCAGCGGTCCGGGAGCGACAGATACGCAGTATTTT
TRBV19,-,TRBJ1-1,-,CASSDRSRTEAFF,TGTGCCAGTAGTGATCGGAGTAGGACTGAAGCTTTCTTT
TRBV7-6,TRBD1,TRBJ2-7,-,CASSFTGTGVTYEQYF,TGTGCCAGCAGCTTCACCGGGACAGGGGTGACCTACGAGCAGTACTTC
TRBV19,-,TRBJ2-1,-,CASTKGRDYRNEQFF,TGTGCCAGTACCAAAGGGCGGGATTACCGCAATGAGCAGTTCTTC
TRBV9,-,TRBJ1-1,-,CASSVVGAGTEAFF,TGTGCCAGCAGCGTAGTGGGGGCAGGTACTGAAGCTTTCTTT
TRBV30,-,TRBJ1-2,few,CAWSVSQGYYGYTF,TGTGCCTGGAGTGTCTCGCAGGGGTACTATGGCTACACCTTC
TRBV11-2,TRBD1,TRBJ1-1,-,CASSLDSGQGVAFF,TGTGCCAGCAGCTTAGATAGCGGCCAGGGGGTAGCTTTCTTT
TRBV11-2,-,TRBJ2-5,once,CASSLASGSQETQYF,TGTGCCAGCAGCTTAGCGTCAGGCAGCCAAGAGACCCAGTACTTC
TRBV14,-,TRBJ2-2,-,CASSPRRGGAGELFF,TGTGCCAGCAGCCCCCGTCGAGGAGGCGCCGGGGAGCTGTTTTTT
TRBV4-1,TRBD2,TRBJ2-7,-,CASSQMGSGTRDEQYF,TGCGCCAGCAGCCAGATGGGTAGCGGGACGAGGGACGAGCAGTACTTC
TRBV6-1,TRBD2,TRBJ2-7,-,CASSEGLAGAYEQYF,TGTGCCAGCAGTGAGGGACTAGCGGGAGCCTACGAGCAGTACTTC
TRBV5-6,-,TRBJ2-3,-,CASSLRTGASTDTQYF,TGTGCCAGCAGCTTGAGAACGGGAGCTAGCACAGATACGCAGTATTTT
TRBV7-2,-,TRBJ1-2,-,CASSLDGYGYTF,TGTGCCAGCAGCTTAGACGGCTATGGCTACACCTTC
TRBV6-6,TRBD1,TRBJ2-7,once,CASSFAGGSYEQYF,TGTGCCAGCAGTTTTGCAGGGGGCTCCTACGAGCAGTACTTC
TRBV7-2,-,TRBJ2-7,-,CASSSRISQGGYEQYF,TGTGCCAGCAGCTCCCGTATCAGCCAGGGTGGATACGAGCAGTACTTC
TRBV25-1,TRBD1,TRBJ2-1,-,CASSEPGQGANEQFF,TGTGCCAGCAGTGAGCCCGGACAGGGGGCCAATGAGCAGTTCTTC
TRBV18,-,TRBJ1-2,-,CASSPPQYRAYGYTF,TGTGCCAGCTCACCACCTCAGTACAGGGCCTATGGCTACACCTTC
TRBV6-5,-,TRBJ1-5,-,CASSATVSNQPQHF,TGTGCCAGCAGTGCGACAGTTAGCAATCAGCCCCAGCATTTT
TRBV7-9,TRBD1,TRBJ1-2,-,CASSLLGQGAFGYTF,TGTGCCAGCAGCTTACTCGGTCAGGGGGCCTTCGGCTACACCTTC
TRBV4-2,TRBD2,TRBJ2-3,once,CASSQDDGFTAGRTDTQYF,TGTGCCAGCAGCCAAGATGACGGCTTCACAGCGGGGCGCACAGATACGCAGTATTTT
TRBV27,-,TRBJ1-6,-,CASSFGSRGSPLHF,TGTGCCAGCAGTTTCGGGTCTAGAGGGTCACCCCTCCACTTT
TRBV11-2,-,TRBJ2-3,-,CASSLDSPATQYF,TGTGCCAGCAGCTTAGATTCTCCAGCGACGCAGTATTTT
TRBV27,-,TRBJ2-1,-,CASSAPSNPGRFF,TGTGCCAGCAGTGCCCCTTCGAACCCAGGGCGGTTCTTC
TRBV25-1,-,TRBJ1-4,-,CASTPSEGVEKLFF,TGTGCCAGCACCCCAAGCGAAGGGGTTGAAAAACTGTTTTTT
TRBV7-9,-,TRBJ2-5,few,CASTESQGYETQYF,TGTGCCAGCACTGAATCTCAGGGTTACGAGACCCAGTACTTC
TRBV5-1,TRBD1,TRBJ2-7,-,CASSFGTVSYEQYF,TGCGCCAGCAGCTTCGGGACAGTCTCCTACGAGCAGTACTTC
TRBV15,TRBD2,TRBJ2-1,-,CATSRELAGSNEQFF,TGTGCCACCAGCAGAGAACTAGCGGGATCCAATGAGCAGTTCTTC
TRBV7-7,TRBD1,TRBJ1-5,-,CASSLPGQGNQPQHF,TGTGCTAGCAGCTTACCGGGACAGGGCAATCAGCCCCAGCATTTT
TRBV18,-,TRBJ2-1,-,CASSPQSRDNEQFF,TGTGCCAGCTCACCTCAATCTAGAGACAATGAGCAGTTCTTC
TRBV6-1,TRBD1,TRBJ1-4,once,CASSEAGGMGKLFF,TGTGCCAGCAGTGAGGCAGGGGGCATGGGAAAACTGTTTTTT
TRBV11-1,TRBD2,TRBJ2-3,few,CASSFTSGRAVADTQYF,TGTGCCAGCAGCTTTACTAGCGGGAGGGCCGTAGCAGATACGCAGTATTTT
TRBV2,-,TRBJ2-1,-,CASSAIYEQFF,TGTGCCAGCAGCGCGATATACGAGCAGTTCTTC
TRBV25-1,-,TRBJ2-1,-,CASSEYKTGVDEQFF,TGTGCCAGCAGTGAATACAAGACCGGGGTCGATGAGCAGTTCTTC
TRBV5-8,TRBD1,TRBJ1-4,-,CASNAHETGTNEKLFF,TGTGCCAGCAACGCACACGAGACAGGGACGAATGAAAAACTGTTTTTT
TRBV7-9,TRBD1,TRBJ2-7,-,CASSALGGSSEQYF,TGTGCCAGCAGCGCACTAGGGGGCTCCTCCGAGCAGTACTTC
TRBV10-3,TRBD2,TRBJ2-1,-,CAISESKGGPVDEQFF,TGTGCCATCAGTGAGTCGAAGGGAGGGCCGGTCGATGAGCAGTTCTTC
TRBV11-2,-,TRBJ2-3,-,CASSPGSYTDTQYF,TGTGCCAGCAGCCCTGGGAGTTACACAGATACGCAGTATTTT
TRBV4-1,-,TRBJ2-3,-,CASSQDDYGGSTDTQYF,TGCGCCAGCAGCCAAGATGATTATGGGGGCAGCACAGATACGCAGTATTTT
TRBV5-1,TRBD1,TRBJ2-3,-,CASRDDRDRRLDTQYF,TGCGCCAGCAGGGATGACCGGGACAGGCGATTAGATACGCAGTATTTT
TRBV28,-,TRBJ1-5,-,CASSLSPGLNQPQHF,TGTGCCAGCAGTTTATCGCCAGGGCTCAATCAGCCCCAGCATTTT
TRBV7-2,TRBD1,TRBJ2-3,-,CASSLATGVTDTQYF,TGTGCCAGCAGCTTAGCGACAGGGGTCACAGATACGCAGTATTTT
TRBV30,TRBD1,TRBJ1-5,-,CAWSAPGTGYYQPQHF,TGTGCCTGGAGTGCCCCCGGGACAGGGTATTATCAGCCCCAGCATTTT
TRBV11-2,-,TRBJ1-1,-,CASSWGGRNTEAFF,TGTGCCAGCAGCTGGGGAGGGAGAAACACTGAAGCTTTCTTT
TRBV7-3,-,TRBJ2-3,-,CASSLPGDTQYF,TGTGCCAGCAGCTTACCCGGAGATACGCAGTATTTT
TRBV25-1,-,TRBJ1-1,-,CASSENGGNTEAFF,TGTGCCAGCAGTGAAAACGGAGGGAACACTGAAGCTTTCTTT